The clone carrying this T cell receptor (beta chain) was seen at least ten times. Its target is not known. This sample stems from a study of T cells after yellow fever vaccination. UMIs were added to TCR cDNA along with a universal primer site when it was made by 5'RACE template switching. TCRdb processed the 5' RACE reads anew with MiXCR; each CDR3 protein has one entry. The top ten hold around 20% of the sample, which has approximately 250,000 distinct CDR3 sequences, roughly 4% seen once. The germline V gene has CDR1 SNHLY and CDR2 FYNNEI. There are 15 residues in the CDR3. V dropped 1 base and J dropped 6 bases, with 15 bases sitting between them. The study, taken as a whole, reports: The study re-detected most primary-vaccination clones after the booster (nearly 97% CD4, 80% to 90% CD8). Overlap between CD4 and CD8 compartments was detected for a small share of clonotypes. Highly abundant clonotypes carried over from the bulk population could end up in FACS-sorted repertoires as contaminants.

The chain recombines TRBV2 with TRBJ1-2; D gene unclear. The clonotype originates from a man between 18 and 29 years old who received the YFV17D yellow fever vaccine. Sequencing used PBMCs, obtained 15 days after the yellow fever booster vaccination. Here the CDR3 reads CASSEGRSPRDGYTF. CDR3 nucleotides: TGTGCCAGCAGTGAAGGCCGGAGTCCACGGGATGGCTACACCTTC. Based on the CDR3 plus reference TRBV2 and TRBJ1-2, the full variable domain is EPEVTQTPSHQVTQMGQEVILRCVPISNHLYFYWYRQILGQKVEFLVSFYNNEISEKSEIFDDQFSVERPDGSNFTLKIRSTKLEDSAMYFCASSEGRSPRDGYTFGSGTRLTVV.